This T cell receptor beta chain stems from a study of shared clonotypes between healthy human individuals. There were no recent acute infections or vaccinations among the donors, who were healthy HIV-negative adults. Only in-frame clones appear in the TCRdb table, and some are missing; sequencing was by immunoSEQ multiplex PCR. The top ten hold about 15% of the sample, which has 90,000 to 100,000 clones, roughly 50% seen once. CDR1 is SGHNT, CDR2 YYREEE, per germline (reference sequence). This CDR3 region has 12 residues. The V end was cut by 7 bases, the J end by 6 bases, with 13 bases between. This clone was seen at least ten times.

V is TRBV5-4 and J is TRBJ1-1, with D possibly TRBD1 on 5 matching bases. The sequence came from a woman in her thirties or forties in good health. Some clones in this sample may be carry-over from other donors' samples. Material: PBMCs. The CDR3 loop is CASRGLDAEAFF. CDR3 nucleotides: TGTGCCAGCCGGGGACTTGACGCTGAAGCTTTCTTT.